These T cell receptor beta chains were read from a single sample in a study of blood T cells in healthy people across ages. Via MiXCR, TCRdb re-called the 5' RACE reads, giving one row per CDR3 protein. The table shows 1,100,000 or so distinct CDR3 sequences, with more than 35% occurring only once. Sequencing was performed on blood. Receptors originate from a woman between 55 and 75 years old in good health. The CDR3 runs from the conserved cysteine through the conserved F or W. Each record gives: clone size, V gene, J gene, D gene, CDR3 DNA, CDR3 protein. A D gene is named only where the DNA matches it firmly. A row's size may be missing; if present it is once, few, many or a size class.

few	TRBV7-6	TRBJ2-4	TRBD1	TGTGCCAGCAGCTTAGATCAGGGGGCAAACATTCAGTACTTC	CASSLDQGANIQYF
few	TRBV6-2/TRBV6-3	TRBJ2-7	TRBD2	TGTGCCAGCAGTTCTTATCTAACTAGCGGGAGGAGGAGTGAGCAGTACTTC	CASSSYLTSGRRSEQYF
NA	TRBV7-3	TRBJ1-6	NA	TGTGCCAGCAGCTTAAGAAGTAATTCACCCCTCCACTTT	CASSLRSNSPLHF
NA	TRBV28	TRBJ2-2	TRBD2	TGTGCCAGCAATGGCTGGGGGGCGGGAGGACCCGGGGAGCTGTTTTTT	CASNGWGAGGPGELFF
NA	TRBV7-2	TRBJ2-7	NA	TGTGCCAGCAGCTTAGGTGGCATTGGGGACTTCTCCTACGAGCAGTACTTC	CASSLGGIGDFSYEQYF
NA	TRBV21-1	TRBJ1-5	NA	TGTGCCAGGGCGAGGACGGCTACTAGCAAAGGGCCCCAGCATTTT	CARARTATSKGPQHF
few	TRBV13	TRBJ2-7	NA	TGTGCCAGCAGGAGGTGGGGCGGATGGGTCGAGCAGTACTTC	CASRRWGGWVEQYF
NA	TRBV6-5	TRBJ2-7	TRBD1	TGTGCCAGCGAAATAGGACAGGGGAACGAGCAGTACTTC	CASEIGQGNEQYF
NA	TRBV20-1	TRBJ2-1	NA	TGCAGTGCTAGAGATAAGGCAGGGACCAATGAGCAGTTCTTC	CSARDKAGTNEQFF
NA	TRBV28	TRBJ1-5	TRBD1	TGTGCCAGCAGTTTATCCTGGACAGGGAGGATGGGGCAGCCCCAGCATTTT	CASSLSWTGRMGQPQHF
NA	TRBV4-1	TRBJ2-1	TRBD2	TGCGCCAGCAGCCCCCGACTAGCGGGAACGGTTGAGCAGTTCTTC	CASSPRLAGTVEQFF
NA	TRBV6-1	TRBJ2-3	NA	TGTGCCAGCAGTGAAATACGGACAGCCTCTTTCACAGATACGCAGTATTTT	CASSEIRTASFTDTQYF
NA	TRBV27	TRBJ1-1	NA	TGTGTCAGCAGTTTATTAGGGCAGAACACTGAAGCTTTCTTT	CVSSLLGQNTEAFF
NA	TRBV28	TRBJ1-6	TRBD1	TGTGCCGGCAGTGGGGGGACAGGCTATAATTCACCCCTCCACTTT	CAGSGGTGYNSPLHF
NA	TRBV7-2	TRBJ2-1	NA	TGTGCCAGCAGCCCCTGGACTCGCGAGCAGTTCTTC	CASSPWTREQFF
few	TRBV13	TRBJ2-5	NA	TGTGCCAGCAGCTTAGGTCGCGGTGGTGGGACCCAGTACTTC	CASSLGRGGGTQYF
few	TRBV12-3/TRBV12-4	TRBJ1-2	NA	TGTGCCAGCAGTCCCGCCTTCTATGGCTACACCTTC	CASSPAFYGYTF
many	TRBV2	TRBJ2-3	TRBD1	TGTGCCAGCAGTGGGGACAGTAGCACAGATACGCAGTATTTT	CASSGDSSTDTQYF
NA	TRBV29-1	TRBJ1-2	NA	TGCAGCGTTGATCAGGGAACTAACTATGGCTACACCTTC	CSVDQGTNYGYTF
NA	TRBV29-1	TRBJ2-3	TRBD2	TGCAGCGTTGTATATAGCGGGGTTTTCACAGATACGCAGTATTTT	CSVVYSGVFTDTQYF
NA	TRBV6-4	TRBJ2-3	NA	TGTGCCAGCAGTGACTCGTACGGGAGAGATACGCAGTATTTT	CASSDSYGRDTQYF
many	TRBV2	TRBJ2-7	TRBD1	TGTGCCAGCAGTGAGGGACAGGGAGGCCACGAGCAGTACTTC	CASSEGQGGHEQYF
few	TRBV29-1	TRBJ2-3	TRBD2	TGCAGCGTTGAAGCCATAGCGGGAGGACCCACGGGCACAGATACGCAGTATTTT	CSVEAIAGGPTGTDTQYF
NA	TRBV6-1	TRBJ2-3	NA	TGTGCCAGCAGGTCTGGACTGCGCACAGATACGCAGTATTTT	CASRSGLRTDTQYF
NA	TRBV2	TRBJ1-6	NA	TGTGCCAGTTCCAAATACAATTCCGGTTCACCCCTCCACTTT	CASSKYNSGSPLHF
NA	TRBV7-3	TRBJ2-2	NA	TGTGCCAGCAGCCCCTTGGGACAAACCACCGGGGAGCTGTTTTTT	CASSPLGQTTGELFF
few	TRBV20-1	TRBJ2-1	NA	TGCAGTGCTAGAGATAGGAATGAGCAGTTCTTC	CSARDRNEQFF
NA	TRBV29-1	TRBJ2-5	NA	TGCAGCGTTGAAGGCAATGAGCAGTACTTC	CSVEGNEQYF
NA	TRBV24-1	TRBJ2-5	TRBD2	TGTGCCACCAGTGATTTTTCAGCGGGAGGACTAGAGACCCAGTACTTC	CATSDFSAGGLETQYF
few	TRBV12-3/TRBV12-4	TRBJ1-5	TRBD1	TGTGCCAGCAGTGCGTCGGGACAGGGGGGCAATCAGCCCCAGCATTTT	CASSASGQGGNQPQHF
NA	TRBV5-1	TRBJ2-1	NA	TGCGCCAGCAGCTTGGAGGCGGGACCTCCCCGTACTGAGCAGTTCTTC	CASSLEAGPPRTEQFF
NA	TRBV6-2/TRBV6-3	TRBJ2-3	NA	TGTGCCAGCAGTTACGGGGGTCTCACAGATACGCAGTATTTT	CASSYGGLTDTQYF
few	TRBV29-1	TRBJ2-5	TRBD1	TGCAGCGTACTCCTCAGGGGGCCTGGAGAGACCCAGTACTTC	CSVLLRGPGETQYF
NA	TRBV11-2	TRBJ1-1	TRBD1	TGTGCCAGCAGCTTGACAGGGGCGGAGACTGAAGCTTTCTTT	CASSLTGAETEAFF
few	TRBV7-2	TRBJ2-6	TRBD1	TGTGCCAGCAGCCGCGACAGGGCTGGGGCCAACGTCCTGACTTTC	CASSRDRAGANVLTF
NA	TRBV20-1	TRBJ2-5	TRBD1	TGCAGTGCTAGAGACCCCAGGGGCAGGGGGCTTGAGCAGTACTTC	CSARDPRGRGLEQYF
NA	TRBV12-3/TRBV12-4	TRBJ2-3	NA	TGTGGCAGAATTAAGACAGATACGCAGTATTTT	CGRIKTDTQYF
few	TRBV5-4	TRBJ2-5	NA	TGTGCCAGCAGCCTAAGCCCGCGAGAGACCCAGTACTTC	CASSLSPRETQYF
few	TRBV21-1	TRBJ2-3	NA	TGTGCCAGCAGCAAAGCGCTATCGGCAGGGGGCGCGACAGATACGCAGTATTTT	CASSKALSAGGATDTQYF
NA	TRBV24-1	TRBJ2-1	NA	TGTGCCACCAGTGATTTGGACGGTATTCAGTTCTTC	CATSDLDGIQFF
NA	TRBV7-2	TRBJ1-2	NA	TGTGCCAGCAGCTTAGACGGTATTAACTATGGCTACACCTTC	CASSLDGINYGYTF
many	TRBV5-1	TRBJ1-1	NA	TGCGCCAGCAGCTTCCTAGGAGGGGAAGCCACTGAAGCTTTCTTT	CASSFLGGEATEAFF
NA	TRBV6-5	TRBJ2-5	NA	TGTGCCAGCAGCCACTCAGGTTCTACTATCCAAGAGACCCAGTACTTC	CASSHSGSTIQETQYF
once	TRBV28	TRBJ1-5	NA	TGTGCCAGCAGCCCGGTGGGCAATCAGCCCCAGCATTTT	CASSPVGNQPQHF
NA	TRBV6-6	TRBJ2-7	TRBD2	TGTGCCAGCAGTTCTGGGACTAGAACCTACAATGAGCAGTACTTC	CASSSGTRTYNEQYF
NA	TRBV3-1	TRBJ2-3	TRBD2	TGTGCCAGCAGCCAAACAGCGGGACCCCCAGATACGCAGTATTTT	CASSQTAGPPDTQYF
NA	TRBV7-2	TRBJ2-5	TRBD1	TGTGCCAGCAGCTCACAGGGGTTGGAGACCCAGTACTTC	CASSSQGLETQYF
NA	TRBV5-1	TRBJ2-5	NA	TGCGCCAGCGACGGGAGGAGGGGCAGGGGTGATCGGAAGGATGAGACCCAGTACTTC	CASDGRRGRGDRKDETQYF
NA	TRBV11-2	TRBJ2-1	NA	TGTGCCAGCAGTCTCCAACCGGGAATTGAGCAGTTCTTC	CASSLQPGIEQFF
NA	TRBV20-1	TRBJ2-7	NA	TGCAGTGCTGTAGGACCTCTCTCCTACGAGCAGTACTTC	CSAVGPLSYEQYF
NA	TRBV6-6	TRBJ2-3	NA	TGTGCCAGCAGGGGGGTGGACGATACGCAGTATTTT	CASRGVDDTQYF
NA	TRBV28	TRBJ1-1	NA	TGTGCCCTGGGGGGCCGCAGGGCTGAAGCTTTCTTT	CALGGRRAEAFF
NA	TRBV3-1	TRBJ2-1	TRBD1	TGTGCCAGCAGCCGCGGACAGGGGGTACCCAATGAGCAGTTCTTC	CASSRGQGVPNEQFF
many	TRBV5-1	TRBJ2-7	TRBD2	TGCGCCAGCAGCTTGTCGGGAGGGCCCTACGAGCAGTACTTC	CASSLSGGPYEQYF